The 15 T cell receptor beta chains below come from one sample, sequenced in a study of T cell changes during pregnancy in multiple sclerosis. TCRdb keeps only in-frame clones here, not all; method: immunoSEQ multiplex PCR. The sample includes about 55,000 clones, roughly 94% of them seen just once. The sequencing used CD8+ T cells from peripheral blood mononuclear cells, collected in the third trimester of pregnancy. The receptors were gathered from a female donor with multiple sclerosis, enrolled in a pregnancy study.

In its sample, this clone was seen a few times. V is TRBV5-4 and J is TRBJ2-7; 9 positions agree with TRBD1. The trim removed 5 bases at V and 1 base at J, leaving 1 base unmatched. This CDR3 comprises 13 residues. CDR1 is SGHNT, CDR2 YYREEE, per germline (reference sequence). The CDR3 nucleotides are TGTGCCAGCAGGGGGACAGGGTCCTACGAGCAGTACTTC. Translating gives CASRGTGSYEQYF. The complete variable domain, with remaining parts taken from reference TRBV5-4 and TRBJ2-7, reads ETGVTQSPTHLIKTRGQQVTLRCSSQSGHNTVSWYQQALGQGPQFIFQYYREEENGRGNFPPRFSGLQFPNYSSELNVNALELDDSALYLCASRGTGSYEQYFGPGTRLTVT.

The CDR3 here is CSVFGDSKMHEQYF. DNA for the CDR3: TGCAGCGTTTTCGGGGACAGCAAAATGCACGAGCAGTACTTC. The chain combines TRBV29-1 with TRBJ2-7; TRBD1 aligns across 7 bases. The CDR3 covers 14 residues. Germline trimming cut 5 bases from V and 5 bases from J; bases unmatched to any gene: 12. The germline V gene encodes CDR1 SQVTM and CDR2 ANQGSEA.

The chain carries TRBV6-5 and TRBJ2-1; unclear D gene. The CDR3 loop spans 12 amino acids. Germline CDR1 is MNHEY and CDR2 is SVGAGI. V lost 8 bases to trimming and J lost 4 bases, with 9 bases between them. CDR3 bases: TGTGCCAGCTCCTTCGGGTACAATGAGCAGTTCTTC. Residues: CASSFGYNEQFF.

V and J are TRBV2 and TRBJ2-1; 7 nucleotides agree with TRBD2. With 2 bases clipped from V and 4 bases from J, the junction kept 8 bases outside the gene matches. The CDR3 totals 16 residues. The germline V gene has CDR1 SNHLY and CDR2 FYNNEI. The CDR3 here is CASSETVSSGYNEQFF. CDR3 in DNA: TGTGCCAGCAGTGAAACGGTGTCTAGCGGTTACAATGAGCAGTTCTTC.

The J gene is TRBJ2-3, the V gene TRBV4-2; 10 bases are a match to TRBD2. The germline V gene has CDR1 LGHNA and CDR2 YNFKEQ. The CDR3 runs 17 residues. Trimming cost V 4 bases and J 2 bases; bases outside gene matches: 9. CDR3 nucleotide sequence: TGTGCCAGCAGCCGATCGGGACTAGCGCGGGACACAGATACGCAGTATTTT. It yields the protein CASSRSGLARDTDTQYF.

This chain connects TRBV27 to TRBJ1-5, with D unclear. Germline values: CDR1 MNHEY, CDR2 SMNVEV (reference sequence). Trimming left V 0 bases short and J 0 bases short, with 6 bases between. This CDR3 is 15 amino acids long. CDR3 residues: CASSLSPYSNQPQHF. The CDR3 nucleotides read TGTGCCAGCAGTTTATCTCCTTATAGCAATCAGCCCCAGCATTTT.

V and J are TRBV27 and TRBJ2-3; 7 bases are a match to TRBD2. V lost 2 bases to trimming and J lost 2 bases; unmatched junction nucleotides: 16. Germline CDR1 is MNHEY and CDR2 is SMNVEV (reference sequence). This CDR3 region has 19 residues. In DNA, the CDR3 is TGTGCCAGCAGTTTACGGGTGCCCCTGGGGACTATTCACACAGATACGCAGTATTTT. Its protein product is CASSLRVPLGTIHTDTQYF.

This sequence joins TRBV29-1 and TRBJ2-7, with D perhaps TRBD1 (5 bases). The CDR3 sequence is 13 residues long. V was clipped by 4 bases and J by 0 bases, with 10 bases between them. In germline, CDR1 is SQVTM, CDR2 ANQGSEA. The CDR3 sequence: CSVGQGGSYEQYF. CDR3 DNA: TGCAGCGTTGGTCAGGGTGGCTCCTACGAGCAGTACTTC.

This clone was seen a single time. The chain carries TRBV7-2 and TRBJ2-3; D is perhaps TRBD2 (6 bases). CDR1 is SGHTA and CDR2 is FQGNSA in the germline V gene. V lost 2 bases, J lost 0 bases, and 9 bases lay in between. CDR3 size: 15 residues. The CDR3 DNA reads TGTGCCAGCAGCTTACATCTAGCGAGCACAGATACGCAGTATTTT. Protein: CASSLHLASTDTQYF.

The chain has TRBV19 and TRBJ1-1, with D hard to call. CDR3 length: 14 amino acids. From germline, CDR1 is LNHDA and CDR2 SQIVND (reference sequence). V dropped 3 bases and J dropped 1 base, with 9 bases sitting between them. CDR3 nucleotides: TGTGCCAGTAGTATCAAGAGAGGGAACACTGAAGCTTTCTTT. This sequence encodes CASSIKRGNTEAFF.

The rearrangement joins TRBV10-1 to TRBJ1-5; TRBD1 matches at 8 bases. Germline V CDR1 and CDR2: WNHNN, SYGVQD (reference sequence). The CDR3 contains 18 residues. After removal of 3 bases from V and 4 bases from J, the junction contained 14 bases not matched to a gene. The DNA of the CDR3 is TGCGCCAGCAGTGAACGGACAGGGCTGCCAAGAAGAAATCAGCCCCAGCATTTT. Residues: CASSERTGLPRRNQPQHF.

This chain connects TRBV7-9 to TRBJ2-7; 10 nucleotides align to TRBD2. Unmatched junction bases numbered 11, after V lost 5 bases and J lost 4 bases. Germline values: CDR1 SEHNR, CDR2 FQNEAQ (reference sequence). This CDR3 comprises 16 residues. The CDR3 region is CASSPPGTSAYYEQYF. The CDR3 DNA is TGTGCCAGCAGCCCTCCCGGGACTAGCGCCTATTACGAGCAGTACTTC.

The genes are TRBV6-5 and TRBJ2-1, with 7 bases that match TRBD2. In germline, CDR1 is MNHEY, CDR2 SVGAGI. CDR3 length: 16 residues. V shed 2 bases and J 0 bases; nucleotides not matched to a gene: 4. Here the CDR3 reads CASSYIGGSSYNEQFF. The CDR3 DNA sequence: TGTGCCAGCAGTTACATTGGCGGGAGCTCCTACAATGAGCAGTTCTTC.

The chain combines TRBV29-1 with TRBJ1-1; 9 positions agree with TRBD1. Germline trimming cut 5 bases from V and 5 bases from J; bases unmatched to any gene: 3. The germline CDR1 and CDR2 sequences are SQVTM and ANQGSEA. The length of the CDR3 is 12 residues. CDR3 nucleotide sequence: TGCAGCGTTCCGGACAGGGGAACTGAAGCTTTCTTT. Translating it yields CSVPDRGTEAFF.

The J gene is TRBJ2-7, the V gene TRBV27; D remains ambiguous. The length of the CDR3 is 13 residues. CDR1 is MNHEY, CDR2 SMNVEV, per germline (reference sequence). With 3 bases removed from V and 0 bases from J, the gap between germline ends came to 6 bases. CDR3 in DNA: TGTGCCAGCAGTTTGCGTTACTCCTACGAGCAGTACTTC. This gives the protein CASSLRYSYEQYF.